The next 17 T cell receptor beta chains were all read from a single sample in a study of blood T cell repertoires in COVID-19. The method was immunoSEQ multiplex PCR; TCRdb's version includes in-frame clones alone and lacks a portion of them. This sample has over 150,000 clones; about 86% occur once, and the top ten carry 5.5% to 8%. The sequenced sample was peripheral blood. The receptors were sampled from a man aged 50 to 60 with active or convalescent COVID-19.

V and J are TRBV6-6 and TRBJ1-3; TRBD1 might be the D (5 bases). Trimming took 5 bases from V and 0 from J, leaving 17 bases between them. Germline V CDR1 and CDR2: MNHNY, SVGAGI (reference sequence). The CDR3 covers 17 residues. CDR3 coding DNA: TGTGCCAGCAGTCATAGACAGCGACGAACCTCTGGAAACACCATATATTTT. Translation: CASSHRQRRTSGNTIYF.

Only a few counts were recorded for this clone. This chain joins TRBV4-3 and TRBJ1-2; D is unclear. The CDR3 is 15 residues long. Between the trimmed V and J ends, which lost 0 bases and 4 bases, there was a span of 12 bases. Germline CDR1 reads LGHNA; CDR2 reads YSLEER. The CDR3 DNA is TGCGCCAGCAGCCAAGACAGGTCTAGCCTCTATGGCTACACCTTC. Translating it yields CASSQDRSSLYGYTF.

This chain joins TRBV5-1 and TRBJ1-2, with 7 positions matching TRBD1. The CDR3 contains 14 residues. Germline V gene data show CDR1 as SGHRS and CDR2 as YFSETQ. With V trimmed by 4 bases and J by 4 bases, 7 bases remained unmatched. The CDR3 loop is CASSPEGTVYGYTF. The CDR3 coding sequence is TGCGCCAGCAGCCCGGAGGGGACAGTCTATGGCTACACCTTC.

The chain couples TRBV10-3 to TRBJ2-1, with TRBD2 identical over 13 bases. The CDR3 has 14 residues. V lost 6 bases to trimming and J lost 7 bases; unmatched junction nucleotides: 3. CDR1 is ENHRY and CDR2 is SYGVKD in the germline V gene. The CDR3 nucleotides read TGTGCCATCAGCCGGACTAGCGGGAGTAATGAGCAGTTCTTC. Translating it yields CAISRTSGSNEQFF.

The chain uses TRBV28 and TRBJ2-5; D is perhaps TRBD2 (6 bases). CDR1 and CDR2 from the germline V gene are MDHEN and SYDVKM. This CDR3 is 13 amino acids long. V lost 5 bases and J lost 2, with 9 bases in between. CDR3 sequence: CASSLSGQETQYF. The CDR3 region has the DNA TGTGCCAGCAGTCTTAGCGGACAAGAGACCCAGTACTTC.

This clone was recorded once. As DNA, the CDR3 is TGCGCCAGCAGCTTGGGACAGGGTGACCAGCCCCAGCATTTT. Translating gives CASSLGQGDQPQHF. The rearrangement uses TRBV5-1 and TRBJ1-5, with 7 nucleotides matching TRBD1. The CDR3 is 14 residues long. After removal of 0 bases from V and 7 bases from J, the junction contained 4 bases not matched to a gene. The germline V gene has CDR1 SGHRS and CDR2 YFSETQ.

The chain couples TRBV5-1 to TRBJ2-1; 8 nucleotides agree with TRBD2. The CDR3 loop spans 15 amino acids. Germline V lookup: CDR1 SGHRS, CDR2 YFSETQ. With 0 bases clipped from V and 4 bases from J, the junction kept 3 bases outside the gene matches. Here the CDR3 reads CASSLGVAGYNEQFF. As DNA, the CDR3 is TGCGCCAGCAGCTTGGGGGTAGCGGGATACAATGAGCAGTTCTTC.

V usage is TRBV5-4 and J usage is TRBJ1-2, with D hard to call. V lost 2 bases, J lost 3 bases, and 8 bases lay in between. The CDR3 covers 13 residues. Germline lookup yields CDR1 SGHNT and CDR2 YYREEE (reference sequence). This CDR3 is CASSLRDYYGYTF. The CDR3 DNA reads as TGTGCCAGCAGCTTACGAGATTACTATGGCTACACCTTC.

The chain has TRBV7-8 and TRBJ2-3; 11 nucleotides line up with TRBD2. The V gene end was trimmed by 3 bases and the J gene end by 6 bases; junction bases not matched to a gene: 5. Germline CDR1 is SGHVS and CDR2 is FQNEAQ. The CDR3 contains 15 residues. Here the CDR3 reads CASSLASGGPDTQYF. In DNA, the CDR3 is TGTGCCAGCAGCTTGGCTAGCGGGGGGCCGGATACGCAGTATTTT.

In this sample, this clone turned up once. The rearrangement uses TRBV18 and TRBJ2-3, with 7 bases fitting TRBD1. Trimming cost V 8 bases and J 0 bases; bases outside gene matches: 8. Germline V gives CDR1 KGHSH, CDR2 LQKENI. This CDR3 comprises 15 residues. As DNA, the CDR3 is TGTGCCAGCCGAAGACAGGGACCGAGCACAGATACGCAGTATTTT. As protein: CASRRQGPSTDTQYF.

This clone was counted a single time. The V and J genes are TRBV7-9 and TRBJ2-3, with D hard to call. Germline CDR1 reads SEHNR; CDR2 reads FQNEAQ (reference sequence). This CDR3 contains 16 residues. Deletions cut 4 bases from V and 0 bases from J, with 14 bases between. In DNA, the CDR3 is TGTGCCAGCAGCTCGCTGACAAGCCCTAGCACAGATACGCAGTATTTT. It codes for CASSSLTSPSTDTQYF.

The rearrangement uses TRBV19 and TRBJ1-1; D may be TRBD1 (6 bases). Trimming took 5 bases from V and 0 from J, leaving 13 bases between them. This CDR3 is built from 15 residues. Germline V lookup: CDR1 LNHDA, CDR2 SQIVND (reference sequence). CDR3 nucleotides: TGTGCCAGTAGTTCCAGGGGCCCAATGAACACTGAAGCTTTCTTT. This sequence encodes CASSSRGPMNTEAFF.

The CDR3 spells CASSRDMERYNEQFF. The CDR3 DNA follows: TGCGCCAGCAGCCGGGACATGGAGAGATACAATGAGCAGTTCTTC. This chain uses TRBV4-1 with TRBJ2-1, with a possible D match to TRBD1 (6 bases). This CDR3 is 15 amino acids long. Germline values: CDR1 MGHRA, CDR2 YSYEKL. V was pared by 4 bases and J by 4 bases, with 14 bases between.

The chain uses TRBV6-4 and TRBJ2-1; TRBD2 matches 9 bases. The CDR3 consists of 15 residues. V was clipped by 4 bases and J by 6 bases; unmatched bases: 7. Germline-derived CDR1 and CDR2 are MRHNA and SNTAGT. CDR3 nucleotide sequence: TGTGCCAGCAGTGCTCACGGGACTAGCTTCAATGAGCAGTTCTTC. Residues: CASSAHGTSFNEQFF.

As DNA, the CDR3 is TGCGCCAGCGGGGGACAGCCAAACTATGGCTACACCTTC. This translates into CASGGQPNYGYTF. The V gene is TRBV5-1, the J gene TRBJ1-2; TRBD1 agrees at 7 bases. CDR1 is SGHRS and CDR2 is YFSETQ in the germline V gene. Trimming took 7 bases from V and 2 from J; bases not matched to a gene: 5. CDR3 length: 13 amino acids.

V is TRBV14 and J is TRBJ2-7; a possible D gene is TRBD2 (6 bases). The CDR3 runs 15 residues. The V end was cut by 2 bases, the J end by 9 bases, with 20 bases between. Germline loops: CDR1 SGHDN, CDR2 FVKESK. The CDR3 loop reads CASSQLAFPPGGQYF. In DNA, the CDR3 is TGTGCCAGCAGCCAACTAGCATTCCCCCCCGGGGGGCAGTACTTC.

This chain joins TRBV3-1 (or the pseudogene TRBV3-2) and TRBJ2-3; weak D call: TRBD1 (5 bases). V was cut by 0 bases and J by 4 bases, with 14 bases left in between. Germline V CDR1 and CDR2: LGHDT, YNNKEL (reference sequence). This CDR3 is 16 amino acids long. DNA for the CDR3: TGTGCCAGCAGCCAAGATTCGTCAAGCAGGGCAGATACGCAGTATTTT. Its protein is CASSQDSSSRADTQYF.